The rows below give T cell receptor beta chains drawn from one sample of a study of PD-1 blockade in classical Hodgkin lymphoma. TCRdb's copy holds only in-frame clones and misses some; the assay was immunoSEQ multiplex PCR. This table holds some 17,000 clones, roughly four fifths found once. Sequenced material: CD4+ T cells from blood, taken before the fourth cycle of nivolumab. These receptor sequences come from a human donor with classical Hodgkin lymphoma. CDR3s include the opening cysteine and the closing phenylalanine or tryptophan. A D gene is named only where the DNA matches it firmly. Clone size appears in some rows only: once, few, many, or a class for an expanded clone.

V: TRBV7-9; D: NA; J: TRBJ1-2; size: few; length: 13; CDR3: CASRTQGASGYTF; DNA: TGTGCCAGCAGGACGCAGGGCGCCAGTGGCTACACCTTC
V: TRBV18; D: NA; J: TRBJ2-5; size: NA; length: 13; CDR3: CASSPRGDETQYF; DNA: TGTGCCAGCTCACCACGAGGGGACGAGACCCAGTACTTC
V: TRBV19; D: TRBD1; J: TRBJ2-5; size: few; length: 12; CDR3: CASRLQGETQYF; DNA: TGTGCCAGTAGGCTACAGGGGGAGACCCAGTACTTC
V: TRBV28; D: TRBD1; J: TRBJ2-1; size: NA; length: 15; CDR3: CASSQLLRGRNEQFF; DNA: TGTGCCAGCAGCCAACTCCTTAGGGGGCGGAATGAGCAGTTCTTC
V: TRBV28; D: TRBD1; J: TRBJ1-5; size: NA; length: 15; CDR3: CASDPRTGVNQPQHF; DNA: TGTGCCAGCGACCCCCGGACAGGAGTCAATCAGCCCCAGCATTTT
V: TRBV9; D: NA; J: TRBJ1-2; size: NA; length: 12; CDR3: CASSVDGYGYTF; DNA: TGTGCCAGCAGCGTAGACGGGTATGGCTACACCTTC
V: TRBV5-8; D: TRBD1; J: TRBJ2-5; size: few; length: 15; CDR3: CASSFGRTGGETQYF; DNA: TGTGCCAGCAGCTTCGGGCGCACAGGGGGGGAGACCCAGTACTTC
V: TRBV18; D: NA; J: TRBJ1-4; size: once; length: 13; CDR3: CASCPAGCEKLFF; DNA: TGTGCCAGCTGCCCAGCCGGGTGTGAAAAACTGTTTTTT
V: TRBV6-4; D: TRBD1; J: TRBJ1-6; size: NA; length: 17; CDR3: CASSDSSGQGANSPLHF; DNA: TGTGCCAGCAGTGACTCATCGGGGCAGGGGGCGAATTCACCCCTCCACTTT
V: TRBV10-1; D: NA; J: TRBJ2-3; size: few; length: 15; CDR3: CASSERGYGTDTQYF; DNA: TGCGCCAGCAGTGAGCGTGGGTATGGCACAGATACGCAGTATTTT
V: TRBV5-4; D: NA; J: TRBJ2-2; size: NA; length: 14; CDR3: CASSLTRNTGELFF; DNA: TGTGCCAGCAGCCTCACTAGAAACACCGGGGAGCTGTTTTTT
V: TRBV6-5; D: NA; J: TRBJ1-2; size: NA; length: 14; CDR3: CASSRGDGFYGYTF; DNA: TGTGCCAGCAGCCGGGGAGACGGGTTCTATGGCTACACCTTC
V: TRBV2; D: NA; J: TRBJ1-5; size: once; length: 14; CDR3: CASSDGVVNQPQHF; DNA: TGTGCCAGCAGTGATGGAGTTGTCAATCAGCCCCAGCATTTT
V: TRBV6-1; D: TRBD1; J: TRBJ1-5; size: NA; length: 14; CDR3: CASEGQGLAQPQHF; DNA: TGTGCCAGTGAAGGACAGGGATTAGCTCAGCCCCAGCATTTT
V: TRBV5-4; D: NA; J: TRBJ1-6; size: few; length: 14; CDR3: CASSGSSYNSPLHF; DNA: TGTGCCAGCAGCGGGAGCTCCTATAATTCACCCCTCCACTTT
V: TRBV30; D: NA; J: TRBJ2-4; size: NA; length: 14; CDR3: CAWRQGMAKNIQYF; DNA: TGTGCCTGGAGACAGGGTATGGCCAAAAACATTCAGTACTTC
V: TRBV5-1; D: TRBD2; J: TRBJ2-1; size: few; length: 15; CDR3: CASSLVAGVNNEQFF; DNA: TGCGCCAGCAGCTTAGTAGCGGGTGTTAACAATGAGCAGTTCTTC
V: TRBV7-8; D: TRBD2; J: TRBJ2-2; size: NA; length: 16; CDR3: CASSLSGGPATGELFF; DNA: TGTGCCAGCAGCCTATCGGGGGGGCCCGCTACCGGGGAGCTGTTTTTT
V: TRBV28; D: NA; J: TRBJ2-3; size: NA; length: 11; CDR3: CASSKTNTQYF; DNA: TGTGCCAGCAGTAAGACGAATACGCAGTATTTT
V: TRBV28; D: NA; J: TRBJ1-1; size: NA; length: 11; CDR3: CASSPPGAAFF; DNA: TGTGCCAGCAGTCCCCCGGGTGCGGCTTTCTTT
V: TRBV21-1; D: NA; J: TRBJ2-1; size: NA; length: 17; CDR3: CASSKVIGQGSYNEQFF; DNA: TGTGCCAGCAGCAAAGTGATAGGACAGGGCTCCTACAATGAGCAGTTCTTC
V: TRBV19; D: NA; J: TRBJ1-2; size: NA; length: 13; CDR3: CASSLLSNYGYTF; DNA: TGTGCCAGTAGTTTGCTCTCTAACTATGGCTACACCTTC
V: TRBV29-1; D: NA; J: TRBJ1-1; size: NA; length: 12; CDR3: CSVRRGVTEAFF; DNA: TGCAGCGTAAGACGGGGGGTCACTGAAGCTTTCTTT
V: TRBV7-2; D: NA; J: TRBJ2-3; size: once; length: 13; CDR3: CASSSLRTDTQYF; DNA: TGTGCCAGCAGCTCGCTACGCACAGATACGCAGTATTTT
V: TRBV18; D: TRBD2; J: TRBJ2-3; size: NA; length: 16; CDR3: CASSPVAGGPTDTQYF; DNA: TGTGCCAGCTCACCAGTAGCGGGAGGGCCTACAGATACGCAGTATTTT
V: TRBV9; D: NA; J: TRBJ2-3; size: NA; length: 16; CDR3: CASSSPSHLSTDTQYF; DNA: TGTGCCAGCAGCTCCCCAAGCCACCTTAGCACAGATACGCAGTATTTT
V: TRBV5-4; D: NA; J: TRBJ2-5; size: NA; length: 14; CDR3: CASSQTRSRETQYF; DNA: TGTGCCAGCAGCCAAACACGGAGCCGCGAGACCCAGTACTTC
V: TRBV12-5; D: TRBD1; J: TRBJ2-4; size: NA; length: 19; CDR3: CASGLVSSTGWEAKNIQYF; DNA: TGTGCTAGTGGTTTGGTCTCGTCGACAGGGTGGGAGGCCAAAAACATTCAGTACTTC
V: TRBV2; D: TRBD2; J: TRBJ2-3; size: NA; length: 15; CDR3: CASSGTSGGTDTQYF; DNA: TGTGCCAGCAGCGGGACTAGCGGGGGGACAGATACGCAGTATTTT
V: TRBV14; D: NA; J: TRBJ2-1; size: once; length: 15; CDR3: CASSRAGTTYNEQFF; DNA: TGTGCCAGCAGCCGAGCAGGGACCACCTACAATGAGCAGTTCTTC
V: TRBV28; D: NA; J: TRBJ1-2; size: NA; length: 14; CDR3: CASSFQRANYGYTF; DNA: TGTGCCAGCAGTTTTCAGCGAGCTAACTATGGCTACACCTTC
V: TRBV5-1; D: TRBD1; J: TRBJ2-3; size: once; length: 15; CDR3: CASSSGQGGTDTQYF; DNA: TGCGCCAGCAGCTCCGGACAGGGGGGCACAGATACGCAGTATTTT
V: TRBV29-1; D: NA; J: TRBJ1-2; size: NA; length: 13; CDR3: CSVEVGWGYGYTF; DNA: TGCAGCGTTGAAGTCGGCTGGGGATATGGCTACACCTTC
V: TRBV7-9; D: TRBD2; J: TRBJ2-3; size: NA; length: 16; CDR3: CASTLGLAGDTDTQYF; DNA: TGTGCCAGCACCCTAGGACTAGCGGGAGACACAGATACGCAGTATTTT
V: TRBV5-8; D: TRBD2; J: TRBJ2-5; size: NA; length: 16; CDR3: CASSPGEGLAQETQYF; DNA: TGTGCCAGCAGCCCCGGAGAGGGACTAGCTCAAGAGACCCAGTACTTC
V: TRBV7-2; D: TRBD1; J: TRBJ2-7; size: once; length: 15; CDR3: CASSLMGTGSYEQYF; DNA: TGTGCCAGCAGCTTAATGGGGACAGGGTCCTACGAGCAGTACTTC
V: TRBV7-9; D: NA; J: TRBJ2-7; size: few; length: 14; CDR3: CASSLGSSVLEQYF; DNA: TGTGCCAGCAGCTTGGGGTCCAGTGTCCTCGAGCAGTACTTC
V: TRBV19; D: TRBD1; J: TRBJ2-7; size: NA; length: 15; CDR3: CASSTGAGTAYEQYF; DNA: TGTGCCAGTAGTACCGGGGCCGGGACAGCCTACGAGCAGTACTTC
V: TRBV7-2; D: TRBD2; J: TRBJ2-1; size: NA; length: 14; CDR3: CASSFRGGSDEQFF; DNA: TGTGCCAGCAGCTTCCGCGGGGGGTCGGATGAGCAGTTCTTC
V: TRBV2; D: NA; J: TRBJ1-6; size: NA; length: 15; CDR3: CASSDTLKYNSPLHF; DNA: TGTGCCAGCAGTGATACCCTGAAGTATAATTCACCCCTCCACTTT
V: TRBV20-1; D: NA; J: TRBJ1-2; size: NA; length: 11; CDR3: CSASGPGGYTF; DNA: TGCAGTGCTAGTGGACCCGGGGGCTACACCTTC
V: TRBV5-1; D: TRBD1; J: TRBJ1-1; size: few; length: 16; CDR3: CASSLVGTGWDTEAFF; DNA: TGCGCCAGCAGCTTGGTAGGGACAGGGTGGGACACTGAAGCTTTCTTT
V: TRBV5-1; D: TRBD2; J: TRBJ2-1; size: NA; length: 15; CDR3: CASGREAGYYNEQFF; DNA: TGCGCCAGCGGAAGGGAAGCGGGGTACTACAATGAGCAGTTCTTC
V: TRBV2; D: NA; J: TRBJ1-3; size: NA; length: 16; CDR3: CASSDPYRAAGDTIYF; DNA: TGTGCCAGCAGTGATCCATACCGGGCTGCCGGGGACACCATATATTTT
V: TRBV5-6; D: TRBD2; J: TRBJ2-5; size: NA; length: 16; CDR3: CASSLAASGRIGTQYF; DNA: TGTGCCAGCAGCTTGGCGGCTAGCGGGAGGATTGGGACCCAGTACTTC
V: TRBV29-1; D: NA; J: TRBJ1-1; size: NA; length: 15; CDR3: CSVDWDTALNTEAFF; DNA: TGCAGCGTTGATTGGGATACAGCGCTTAACACTGAAGCTTTCTTT
V: TRBV10-3; D: NA; J: TRBJ2-7; size: NA; length: 12; CDR3: CATTGSSYEQYF; DNA: TGTGCCACCACAGGGAGCTCCTACGAGCAGTACTTC
V: TRBV27; D: NA; J: TRBJ1-2; size: NA; length: 14; CDR3: CASSYLEPNYGYTF; DNA: TGTGCCAGCAGTTATTTGGAGCCTAACTATGGCTACACCTTC
V: TRBV27; D: NA; J: TRBJ1-4; size: NA; length: 14; CDR3: CATGTLGKAEKLFF; DNA: TGTGCCACCGGGACGTTAGGGAAAGCTGAAAAACTGTTTTTT
V: TRBV2; D: TRBD1; J: TRBJ1-1; size: NA; length: 16; CDR3: CASREGQGGMNTEAFF; DNA: TGTGCCAGCAGAGAAGGACAGGGGGGAATGAACACTGAAGCTTTCTTT
V: TRBV30; D: NA; J: TRBJ2-3; size: NA; length: 12; CDR3: CAWTENTDTQYF; DNA: TGTGCCTGGACCGAAAACACAGATACGCAGTATTTT